Below, 32 T cell receptor beta chains from the same sample are listed, as sequenced in a study of CXCR3-negative and CXCR3-positive naive CD8 T cells. Notes on the study in general: CXCR3-expressing naive cells carried TRB CDR3s more hydrophobic than those of CXCR3-negative naive cells.

These receptors' targets are unknown. TRB cDNA libraries were made by UMI-labeled 5' RACE. TCRdb re-called the 5' RACE reads and catalogs CDR3 proteins one per entry, DNA excluded. This sample contains 100,000 to 150,000 distinct CDR3 sequences. Material: naive CXCR3+ CD8+ T cells from blood. The subset was: CD45RO-CCR7+CD27+CD95- naive CD8+ T cells expressing CXCR3 (TNR3+). The receptor set was obtained from a human donor in good health. Some clones in this sample may be carry-over from other donors' samples.

The gene calls are TRBV12-3 or TRBV12-4 and TRBJ1-2. The CDR3 is 13 amino acids. The CDR3 here is CASTLGMGYGYTF.

CDR3 sequence reads: CASSHGQMNTEAFF. This chain uses TRBV4-3 with TRBJ1-1; TCRdb returns TRBD1, unconfirmable since there is no DNA. This CDR3 is built from 14 residues. Germline values: CDR1 LGHNA, CDR2 YSLEER.

The rearrangement links TRBV3-1 to TRBJ2-7. Germline lookup yields CDR1 LGHDT and CDR2 YNNKEL (reference sequence). This CDR3 contains 15 residues. CDR3 amino acids: CASSQDLGWRYEQYF.

This sequence joins TRBV29-1 and TRBJ2-7; TCRdb gives TRBD2 as the D gene, but with no DNA this cannot be confirmed. The CDR3 totals 14 residues. Looked up from germline, CDR1 is SQVTM and CDR2 is ANQGSEA. The chain's CDR3 is CSVERRGHSYEQYF.

This sequence joins TRBV11-3 and TRBJ2-2; TCRdb calls TRBD1, which cannot be checked without DNA. This CDR3 is 14 amino acids long. Germline V lookup: CDR1 SGHNT, CDR2 YENEEA. The CDR3 protein is CASSSTGWGGELFF.

This chain links TRBV29-1 with TRBJ2-7; without DNA, the TCRdb call of TRBD1 cannot be checked. This CDR3 spans 12 amino acids. Looked up from germline, CDR1 is SQVTM and CDR2 is ANQGSEA. The CDR3 is CSVGPGGYEQYF.

The J gene is TRBJ2-1, the V gene TRBV3-1; TCRdb reports TRBD1, a call that lacks DNA to check it against. The germline gives CDR1 LGHDT, CDR2 YNNKEL (reference sequence). The CDR3 is 16 amino acids. CDR3 loop: CASSQAGQGPNNEQFF.

The chain employs TRBV10-3 and TRBJ2-7. The CDR3 spans 18 residues. Germline assignment: CDR1 ENHRY and CDR2 SYGVKD. The CDR3 is CAISEYVWQGRDSYEQYF.

The chain employs TRBV15 and TRBJ2-5. The germline V gene has CDR1 LNHNV and CDR2 YYDKDF (reference sequence). The CDR3 has 12 amino acids. CDR3: CATSSLEETQYF.

V gene TRBV20-1 combines with J gene TRBJ2-5; TCRdb gives TRBD2 as the D gene, but with no DNA this cannot be confirmed. The CDR3 spans 14 residues. Germline assignment: CDR1 DFQATT and CDR2 SNEGSKA (reference sequence). CDR3 sequence: CSARATGPKETQYF.

V usage is TRBV20-1 and J usage is TRBJ2-7; TCRdb designates TRBD1, a call that cannot be tested without DNA. The CDR3 runs 14 residues. Germline V CDR1 and CDR2: DFQATT, SNEGSKA (reference sequence). Here the CDR3 reads CSASRQGPSYEQYF.

The chain has TRBV29-1 and TRBJ1-2. Germline loops: CDR1 SQVTM, CDR2 ANQGSEA. There are 15 residues in the CDR3. The CDR3 protein is CSVFLGQARNYGYTF.

V is TRBV29-1 and J is TRBJ2-1; TCRdb outputs TRBD2, but without DNA this stays unchecked. The CDR3 consists of 21 residues. The germline gives CDR1 SQVTM, CDR2 ANQGSEA. The CDR3 spells CSVEGRVGTKRGGHIYNEQFF.

The chain carries TRBV27 and TRBJ1-2; without DNA, the TCRdb call of TRBD1 cannot be checked. From germline, CDR1 is MNHEY and CDR2 SMNVEV (reference sequence). The CDR3 has 15 amino acids. The chain's CDR3 is CASSLKDRGIYGYTF.

The V gene is TRBV2, the J gene TRBJ2-3; the D gene TCRdb calls, TRBD1, cannot be checked with no DNA. Germline CDR1 SNHLY, CDR2 FYNNEI. The CDR3 spans 15 residues. This CDR3 is CASSDLDRVTDTQYF.

The chain recombines TRBV4-1 with TRBJ2-7. CDR3 length equals 12 residues. Germline V lookup: CDR1 MGHRA, CDR2 YSYEKL. CDR3 sequence: CASSQAMDEQYF.

The chain has TRBV4-3 and TRBJ2-1; TCRdb proposes TRBD1, but this gene call is untestable without DNA. In germline, CDR1 is LGHNA, CDR2 YSLEER. CDR3 size: 14 residues. The CDR3 protein is CASSLQVGNNEQFF.

The chain carries TRBV7-9 and TRBJ2-1. Germline lookup yields CDR1 SEHNR and CDR2 FQNEAQ (reference sequence). The length of the CDR3 is 12 residues. The chain's CDR3 is CASSFWFNEQFF.

The CDR3 spells CASRGDSLFEAFF. The rearrangement uses TRBV5-1 and TRBJ1-1; TCRdb picks TRBD1, but there is no DNA to check that call. Germline lookup yields CDR1 SGHRS and CDR2 YFSETQ. The CDR3 has 13 residues.

The rearrangement joins TRBV12-3 or TRBV12-4 to TRBJ1-5. The CDR3 runs 11 residues. CDR3 loop: CASSPNQPQHF.

The gene calls are TRBV29-1 and TRBJ2-2; the D call of TRBD1 rests on TCRdb alone, since no DNA is present to check it. The CDR3 extends over 15 amino acids. Germline V gene sequence: CDR1 SQVTM, CDR2 ANQGSEA. The CDR3 is CSVYTGVANTGELFF.

The chain combines TRBV28 with TRBJ2-3; TCRdb names TRBD1, which stays unverified in the absence of DNA. Germline values: CDR1 MDHEN, CDR2 SYDVKM. This CDR3 has 14 residues. The CDR3 here is CASRGGIGTDTQYF.

The chain combines TRBV5-1 with TRBJ2-5; TCRdb's assignment of TRBD2 cannot be checked, as there is no DNA. Germline V gene lookup returns CDR1 SGHRS and CDR2 YFSETQ. The CDR3 is 18 amino acids. Here the CDR3 reads CASSSAGLAGGPQETQYF.

The V call is TRBV7-9, the J call TRBJ2-3; TCRdb outputs TRBD1, but without DNA this stays unchecked. The CDR3 has 14 amino acids. Germline CDR1 reads SEHNR; CDR2 reads FQNEAQ (reference sequence). CDR3 sequence reads: CASSLRESTDTQYF.

This chain links TRBV4-1 with TRBJ1-5; TCRdb gives TRBD1 as the D gene, but with no DNA this cannot be confirmed. Germline V CDR1 and CDR2: MGHRA, YSYEKL. The CDR3 loop spans 15 amino acids. CDR3: CASSQQGNSNQPQHF.

The rearrangement links TRBV29-1 to TRBJ2-3. The CDR3 is 13 residues long. The V gene's germline CDR1 is SQVTM and CDR2 ANQGSEA. CDR3: CSVEDGLTDTQYF.

The chain combines TRBV11-2 with TRBJ2-1. The CDR3 extends over 16 amino acids. Germline V gene lookup returns CDR1 SGHAT and CDR2 FQNNGV. This CDR3 reads CASSSPSSGAYNEQFF.

The genes are TRBV7-9 and TRBJ1-5; the D gene TCRdb calls, TRBD1, cannot be checked with no DNA. The CDR3 totals 15 residues. From germline, CDR1 is SEHNR and CDR2 FQNEAQ (reference sequence). The CDR3 reads CASSPGQDLNQPQHF.

This chain joins TRBV6-6 and TRBJ2-5; the D call from TCRdb, TRBD1, cannot be confirmed without DNA. Germline CDR1 MNHNY, CDR2 SVGAGI (reference sequence). The CDR3 extends over 16 amino acids. The CDR3 protein is CASSYNSGGLQETQYF.

The V gene is TRBV9, the J gene TRBJ1-2. CDR1 and CDR2 from the germline V gene are SGDLS and YYNGEE. CDR3 length: 13 amino acids. The chain's CDR3 is CASSGSSYYGYTF.

This chain's CDR3 is CAITDSGVSYEQYF. The chain has TRBV10-3 and TRBJ2-7; TCRdb's D gene call, TRBD1, goes unchecked for lack of DNA. This CDR3 comprises 14 residues. The V gene's germline CDR1 is ENHRY and CDR2 SYGVKD.

The chain combines TRBV4-2 with TRBJ1-1; the D call from TCRdb, TRBD1, cannot be confirmed without DNA. The CDR3 length is 15 residues. Germline loops: CDR1 LGHNA, CDR2 YNFKEQ. This chain's CDR3 is CASSQEDSHQYEAFF.